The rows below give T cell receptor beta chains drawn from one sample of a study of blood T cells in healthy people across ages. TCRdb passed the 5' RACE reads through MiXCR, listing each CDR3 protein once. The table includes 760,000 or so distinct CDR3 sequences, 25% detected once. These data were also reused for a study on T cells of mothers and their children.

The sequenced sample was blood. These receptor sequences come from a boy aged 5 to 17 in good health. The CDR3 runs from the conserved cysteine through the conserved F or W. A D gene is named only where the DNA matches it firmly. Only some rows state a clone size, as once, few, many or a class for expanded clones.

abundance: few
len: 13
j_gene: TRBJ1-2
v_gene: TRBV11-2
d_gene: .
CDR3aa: CASSPDMGASYTF
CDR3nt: TGTGCCAGCAGCCCGGACATGGGTGCAAGCTACACCTTC

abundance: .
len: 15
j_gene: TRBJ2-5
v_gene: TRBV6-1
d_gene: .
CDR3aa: CASSPGPLGAETQYF
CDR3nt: TGTGCCAGCAGTCCGGGACCTCTGGGAGCGGAGACCCAGTACTTC

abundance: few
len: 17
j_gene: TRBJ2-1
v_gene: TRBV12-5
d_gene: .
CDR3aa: CASGVETGTRNYNEQFF
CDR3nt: TGTGCTAGTGGGGTAGAGACCGGGACGAGGAACTACAATGAGCAGTTCTTC

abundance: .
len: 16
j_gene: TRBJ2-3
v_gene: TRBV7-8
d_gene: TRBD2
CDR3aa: CASSLASSGITDTQYF
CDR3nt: TGTGCCAGCAGCTTAGCATCTAGCGGGATCACAGATACGCAGTATTTT

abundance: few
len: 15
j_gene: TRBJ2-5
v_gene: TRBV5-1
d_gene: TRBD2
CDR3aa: CASSVAGGEFETQYF
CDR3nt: TGCGCCAGCAGTGTCGCGGGGGGGGAGTTCGAGACCCAGTACTTC

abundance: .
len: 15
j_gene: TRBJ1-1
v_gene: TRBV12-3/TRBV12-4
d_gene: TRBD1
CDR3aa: CASSFLADRLTEAFF
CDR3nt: TGTGCCAGCAGTTTCCTCGCGGACAGGCTGACTGAAGCTTTCTTT

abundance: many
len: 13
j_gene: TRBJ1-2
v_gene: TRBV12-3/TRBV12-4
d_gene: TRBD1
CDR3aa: CASSMGQGGGYTF
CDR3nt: TGTGCCAGCAGTATGGGACAGGGAGGTGGCTACACCTTC

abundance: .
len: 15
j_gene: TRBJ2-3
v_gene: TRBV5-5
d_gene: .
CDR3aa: CASSPDRPSTDTQYF
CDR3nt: TGCGCCAGCAGCCCCGACCGTCCGAGCACAGATACGCAGTATTTT

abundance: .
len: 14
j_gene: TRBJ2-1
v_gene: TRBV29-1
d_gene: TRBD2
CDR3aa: CSVEASGRVNEQFF
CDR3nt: TGCAGCGTTGAAGCCAGCGGGAGGGTTAATGAGCAGTTCTTC

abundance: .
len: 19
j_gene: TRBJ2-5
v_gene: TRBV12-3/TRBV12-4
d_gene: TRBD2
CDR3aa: CASSHRLAGGAPMLETQYF
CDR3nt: TGTGCCAGCAGCCACCGACTAGCGGGGGGAGCCCCGATGTTGGAGACCCAGTACTTC

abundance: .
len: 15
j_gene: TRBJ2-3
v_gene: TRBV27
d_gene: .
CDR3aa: CASSLSLSIADTQYF
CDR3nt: TGTGCCAGCAGTTTATCCCTTAGTATCGCAGATACGCAGTATTTT

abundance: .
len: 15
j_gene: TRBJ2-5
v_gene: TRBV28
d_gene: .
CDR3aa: CASRRDLQVGKTQYF
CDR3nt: TGTGCCAGCAGACGGGACTTGCAAGTAGGGAAGACCCAGTACTTC

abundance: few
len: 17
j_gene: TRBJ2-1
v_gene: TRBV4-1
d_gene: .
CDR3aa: CASSLVVGSTPDNEQFF
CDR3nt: TGCGCCAGCAGCCTAGTTGTCGGGAGCACCCCCGACAATGAGCAGTTCTTC

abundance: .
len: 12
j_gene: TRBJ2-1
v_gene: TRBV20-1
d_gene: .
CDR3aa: CSALEIGNEQFF
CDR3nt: TGCAGTGCTCTAGAGATAGGCAATGAGCAGTTCTTC

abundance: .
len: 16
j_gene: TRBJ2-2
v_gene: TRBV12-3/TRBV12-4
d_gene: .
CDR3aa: CASSFVTGRNTGELFF
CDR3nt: TGTGCCAGCAGTTTTGTAACGGGGAGGAACACCGGGGAGCTGTTTTTT

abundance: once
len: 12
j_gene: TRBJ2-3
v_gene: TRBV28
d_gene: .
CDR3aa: CAVSGLTDTQYF
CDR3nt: TGTGCCGTAAGCGGACTCACAGATACGCAGTATTTT

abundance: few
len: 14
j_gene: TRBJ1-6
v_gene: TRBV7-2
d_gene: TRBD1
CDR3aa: CASSRDRVTSPLHF
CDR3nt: TGTGCCAGCAGCCGGGACAGGGTAACTTCACCCCTCCACTTT

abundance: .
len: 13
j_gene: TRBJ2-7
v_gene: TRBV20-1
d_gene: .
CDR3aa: CSTHGGSFYEQYF
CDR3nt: TGCAGTACCCACGGAGGGAGTTTCTACGAGCAGTACTTC

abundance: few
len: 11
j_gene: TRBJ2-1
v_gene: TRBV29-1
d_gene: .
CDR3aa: CSVESGNEQFF
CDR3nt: TGCAGCGTTGAGTCGGGGAATGAGCAGTTCTTC

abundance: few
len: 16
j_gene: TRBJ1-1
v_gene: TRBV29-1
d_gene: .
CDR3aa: CSVEDGQSTLNTEAFF
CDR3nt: TGCAGCGTTGAAGATGGTCAGAGTACCCTGAACACTGAAGCTTTCTTT

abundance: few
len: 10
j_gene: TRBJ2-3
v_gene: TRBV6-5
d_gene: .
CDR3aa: CVSMGDTQYF
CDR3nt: TGTGTCAGCATGGGAGATACGCAGTATTTT

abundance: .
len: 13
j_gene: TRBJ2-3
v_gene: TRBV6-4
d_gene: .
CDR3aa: CASSDSLTDTQYF
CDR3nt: TGTGCCAGCAGTGACTCTCTGACAGATACGCAGTATTTT

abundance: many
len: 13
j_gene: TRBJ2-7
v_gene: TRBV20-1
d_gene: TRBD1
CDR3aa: CSATGQGAYEQYF
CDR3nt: TGCAGTGCCACGGGACAGGGGGCCTACGAGCAGTACTTC

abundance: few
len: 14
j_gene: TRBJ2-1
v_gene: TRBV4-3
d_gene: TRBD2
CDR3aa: CASSPGWGGGEQFF
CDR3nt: TGCGCCAGCAGCCCCGGGTGGGGGGGAGGTGAGCAGTTCTTC

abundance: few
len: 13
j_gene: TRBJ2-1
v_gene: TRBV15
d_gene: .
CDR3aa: CATSTGPYNEQFF
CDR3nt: TGTGCCACCAGCACGGGACCATACAATGAGCAGTTCTTC

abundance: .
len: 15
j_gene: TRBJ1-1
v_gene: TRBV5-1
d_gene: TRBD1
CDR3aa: CASRRPGQGVTEAFF
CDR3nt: TGCGCCAGCAGACGTCCGGGACAGGGAGTTACTGAAGCTTTCTTT

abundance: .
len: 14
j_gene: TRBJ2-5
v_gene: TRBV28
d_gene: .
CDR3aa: CASSFSRGRETQYF
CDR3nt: TGTGCCAGCAGTTTTAGCAGGGGTCGGGAGACCCAGTACTTC

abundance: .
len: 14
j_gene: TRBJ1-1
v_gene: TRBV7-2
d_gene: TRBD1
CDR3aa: CASSPRTGNTEAFF
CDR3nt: TGTGCCAGCAGCCCTCGGACAGGGAACACTGAAGCTTTCTTT

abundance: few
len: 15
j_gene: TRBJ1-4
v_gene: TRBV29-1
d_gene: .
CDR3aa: CSVDAGLGENEKLFF
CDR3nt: TGCAGCGTTGACGCGGGATTGGGTGAAAATGAAAAACTGTTTTTT

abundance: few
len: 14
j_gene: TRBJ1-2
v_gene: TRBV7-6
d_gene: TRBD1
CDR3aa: CASSPQGQGIGYTF
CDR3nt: TGTGCCAGCAGCCCCCAGGGACAGGGAATAGGCTACACCTTC

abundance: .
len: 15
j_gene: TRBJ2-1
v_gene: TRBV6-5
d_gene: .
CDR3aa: CASIFRAGANNEQFF
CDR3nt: TGTGCCAGCATCTTTCGGGCAGGGGCTAACAATGAGCAGTTCTTC

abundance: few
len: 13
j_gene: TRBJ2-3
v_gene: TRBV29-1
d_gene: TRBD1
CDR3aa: CSNRDSHTDTQYF
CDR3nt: TGCAGCAACCGGGACAGCCACACAGATACGCAGTATTTT

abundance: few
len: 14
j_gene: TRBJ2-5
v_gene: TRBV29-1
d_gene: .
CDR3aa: CSVEGRQSQETQYF
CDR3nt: TGCAGCGTTGAAGGACGCCAGAGCCAAGAGACCCAGTACTTC

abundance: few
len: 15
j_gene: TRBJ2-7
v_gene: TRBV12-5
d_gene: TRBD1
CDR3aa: CASGAGQGYTYEQYF
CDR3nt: TGTGCTAGTGGTGCGGGACAGGGCTATACCTACGAGCAGTACTTC

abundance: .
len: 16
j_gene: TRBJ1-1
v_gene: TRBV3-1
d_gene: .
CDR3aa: CASSQDLWGGGTEAFF
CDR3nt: TGTGCCAGCAGCCAAGATCTATGGGGTGGTGGCACCGAAGCTTTCTTT

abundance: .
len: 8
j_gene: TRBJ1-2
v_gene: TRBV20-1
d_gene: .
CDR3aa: CSVNGYTF
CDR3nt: TGCAGCGTTAATGGCTACACCTTC

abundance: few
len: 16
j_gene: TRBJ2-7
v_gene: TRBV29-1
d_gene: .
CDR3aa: CSARRPGTTRSYEQYF
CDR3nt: TGCAGCGCCCGCCGCCCCGGGACAACACGCTCCTACGAGCAGTACTTC

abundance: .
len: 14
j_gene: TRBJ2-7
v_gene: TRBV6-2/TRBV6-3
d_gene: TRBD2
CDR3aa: CASSPSGSVYEQYF
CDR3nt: TGTGCCAGCAGTCCAAGCGGGAGTGTCTACGAGCAGTACTTC

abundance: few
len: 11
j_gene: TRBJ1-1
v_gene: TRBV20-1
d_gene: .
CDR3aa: CSAPGNPEAFF
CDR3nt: TGCAGTGCTCCGGGGAACCCTGAAGCTTTCTTT

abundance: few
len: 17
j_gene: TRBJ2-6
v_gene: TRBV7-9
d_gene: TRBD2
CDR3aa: CASSSGDLAAGANVLTF
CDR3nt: TGTGCCAGCAGCTCCGGGGACCTAGCGGCTGGGGCCAACGTCCTGACTTTC

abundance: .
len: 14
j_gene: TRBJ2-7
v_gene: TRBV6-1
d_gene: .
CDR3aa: CASKRYRETYEQYF
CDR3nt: TGTGCCAGTAAACGGTACAGGGAAACCTACGAGCAGTACTTC

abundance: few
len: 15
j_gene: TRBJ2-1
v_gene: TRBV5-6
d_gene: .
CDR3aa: CASTLPVEGYNEQFF
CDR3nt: TGTGCCAGCACCCTGCCCGTTGAAGGCTACAATGAGCAGTTCTTC

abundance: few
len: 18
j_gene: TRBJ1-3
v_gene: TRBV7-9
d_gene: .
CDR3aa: CASSFLLSGLNSGNTIYF
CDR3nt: TGTGCCAGCAGCTTTCTCTTGTCGGGACTGAACTCTGGAAACACCATATATTTT

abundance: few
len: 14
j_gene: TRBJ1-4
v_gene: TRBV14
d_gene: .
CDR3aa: CASSHRDIHEKLFF
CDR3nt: TGTGCCAGCAGCCACCGGGACATACATGAAAAACTGTTTTTT

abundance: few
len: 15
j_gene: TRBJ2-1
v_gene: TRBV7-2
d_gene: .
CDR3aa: CASKGLGQTYNEQFF
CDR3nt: TGTGCCAGCAAAGGGCTAGGTCAGACCTACAATGAGCAGTTCTTC

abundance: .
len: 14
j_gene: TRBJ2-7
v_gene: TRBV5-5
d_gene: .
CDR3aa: CASSFLPGTYEQYF
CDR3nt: TGTGCCAGCAGCTTTCTTCCAGGGACCTACGAGCAGTACTTC

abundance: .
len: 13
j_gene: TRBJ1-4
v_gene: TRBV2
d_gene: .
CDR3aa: CASSRAINEKLFF
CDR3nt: TGTGCCAGCAGTCGGGCCATTAATGAAAAACTGTTTTTT

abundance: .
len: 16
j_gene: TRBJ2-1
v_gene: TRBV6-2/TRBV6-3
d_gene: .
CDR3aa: CASSYSTRGGNNEQFF
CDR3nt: TGTGCCAGCAGTTACTCGACTAGGGGGGGGAACAATGAGCAGTTCTTC

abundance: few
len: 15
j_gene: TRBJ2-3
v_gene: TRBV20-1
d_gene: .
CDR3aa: CSARDGRASTDTQYF
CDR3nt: TGCAGTGCTAGAGATGGTAGGGCGAGCACAGATACGCAGTATTTT

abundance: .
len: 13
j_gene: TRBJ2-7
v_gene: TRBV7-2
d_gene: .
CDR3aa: CASTNGVSYEQYF
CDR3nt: TGTGCCAGCACCAACGGGGTCTCCTACGAGCAGTACTTC